This entry describes one T cell receptor (beta chain). Antigen unknown. The CDR3 is 16 amino acids. The V gene lost 5 bases and the J gene lost 4 bases, with 20 bases spanning the gap. Germline CDR1 reads SGHVS; CDR2 reads FNYEAQ. Primers included in the PCR were 60 Vbeta and 13 Jbeta primers. TCRdb's table, derived via immunoSEQ multiplex PCR, lists solely in-frame clones and lacks some. The listing contains 150,000 to 200,000 clones. These data belong to a study of cytomegalovirus exposure and HLA in healthy donors. Notes on the study in general: One variant, a missense change in DCLRE1C, was linked in a later analysis to TCR beta V- and J-gene trimming. Presence/absence analyses assumed roughly uniform sequencing depth across donors. There were a few CMV-associated chains whose specificity for CMV antigens was confirmed in vitro. Within a later analysis, the majority of CMV-associated TCR beta chains appeared HLA-restricted.

The chain joins TRBV7-6 to TRBJ1-1, with TRBD1 as a possible D gene (6 bases). The sequence came from a woman younger than 35 in good health and CMV-seropositive. The sample comprised PBMCs. The CDR3 DNA reads TGTGCCAGCAGCCCTTCCGGGGGGCCTCTGGCCACTGAAGCTTTCTTT. This sequence encodes CASSPSGGPLATEAFF. Supplemented by reference TRBV7-6 and TRBJ1-1, the full variable domain reads GAGVSQSPRYKVTKRGQDVALRCDPISGHVSLYWYRQALGQGPEFLTYFNYEAQQDKSGLPNDRFSAERPEGSISTLTIQRTEQRDSAMYRCASSPSGGPLATEAFFGQGTRLTVV.